This T cell receptor beta chain was observed in a study of T cell responses to AZD1222 COVID-19 vaccine. Findings of the study overall: Targets within unmutated variant regions were reportedly found for nearly half of spike-specific TCRs. The study found Spike-specific TCR breadth and depth rose after two AZD1222 doses. Vaccine-associated CD4 TCRs spanned spike, dominant at 160-218 and 743-854.

CDR1 and CDR2 from the germline V gene are SGHAT and FQNNGV. V was pared by 5 bases and J by 3 bases, with 11 bases between. There are 13 residues in the CDR3. A note on this clone: Its target is unknown.

Sequencing was performed with immunoSEQ multiplex PCR; in TCRdb, only in-frame clones are kept and a portion is missing. The sample has about 120,000 clones, approximately 92% seen once. The sample in question was peripheral blood, obtained 28 days after the second dose of the MenACWY control vaccine. The chain uses TRBV11-2 and TRBJ2-7; weak D call: TRBD1 (5 bases). The receptor's source is an adult who received the MenACWY meningococcal vaccine as a control. CDR3 in DNA: TGTGCCAGCAGCGTAGGGGAAGGCTACGAGCAGTACTTC. Translation: CASSVGEGYEQYF. Looking up the rest from reference TRBV11-2 and TRBJ2-7 gives the full variable domain: EAGVAQSPRYKIIEKRQSVAFWCNPISGHATLYWYQQILGQGPKLLIQFQNNGVVDDSQLPKDRFSAERLKGVDSTLKIQPAKLEDSAVYLCASSVGEGYEQYFGPGTRLTVT.